The sequence of this T cell receptor (beta chain) was determined in a study of T cell repertoires in cytomegalovirus infection. For the study at large: Both a matching HLA type and CMV infection were indicated by public TCR beta signatures. Study findings and constraints: Pooled public TCR beta family frequency picked out CMV carriers with the relevant HLA. HLA-C-restricted CMV clonotypes gave the most frequent clonotype in two of eight donors.

This CDR3 region has 15 residues. The V gene lost 2 bases and the J gene lost 4 bases, with 9 bases spanning the gap. Looked up from germline, CDR1 is SGHVT and CDR2 is SQSDAQ. Each CDR3 protein gets one entry after TCRdb re-called the reads with MiXCR. Counted here are roughly 230,000 distinct CDR3 sequences, over 15% occurring once; the ten biggest clones make up around 43%. On this clonotype itself: The antigen is unknown.

V is TRBV7-4 and J is TRBJ1-6; D is ambiguous. Sequencing was performed on CD8+ T cells from PBMCs. The clonotype originates from a human donor in good health (CMV status not recorded). Some clones in this sample may be carry-over from other donors' samples. Here the CDR3 reads CASSLRPGYNSPLHF. DNA for the CDR3: TGTGCCAGCAGCTTAAGGCCGGGATATAATTCACCCCTCCACTTT.